The 17 T cell receptor beta chains in this list originate from one sample, sequenced in a study of T cells in Graves' hyperthyroidism and ophthalmopathy. It was RNA transcripts that yielded the amplified TCR beta CDR3 regions. The HTBI primer set served for first-round RT-PCR of the TCR CDR3. TCRdb processed the multiplex PCR reads anew with MiXCR; each CDR3 protein has one entry. The sample records roughly 630,000 distinct CDR3 sequences, more than 15% being singletons. The sequenced sample consisted of blood. Source of these receptors: a woman aged 25 to 45 with Graves' hyperthyroidism.

This clonotype was picked up many times. The rearrangement uses TRBV7-2 and TRBJ2-7; D is perhaps TRBD2 (5 bases). The CDR3 has 14 amino acids. V was trimmed by 5 bases and J by 2 bases, leaving 13 bases between them. Germline V gives CDR1 SGHTA, CDR2 FQGNSA. This CDR3 is CASSELVPTYEQYF. The CDR3 DNA is TGTGCCAGCAGCGAACTAGTGCCGACCTACGAGCAGTACTTC.

This clonotype was seen ten or more times. The chain links TRBV6-1 to TRBJ1-6; the D gene is possibly TRBD1 (5 bases). The CDR3 runs 14 residues. The germline V gene encodes CDR1 MNHNS and CDR2 SASEGT. V gave up 2 bases and J gave up 11 bases, with 13 bases separating them. This chain's CDR3 is CASSEFVREAPLHF. Written as DNA, the CDR3 is TGTGCCAGCAGTGAATTTGTCAGGGAAGCACCCCTCCACTTT.

The chain links TRBV2 to TRBJ1-1; 12 bases map to TRBD1. Germline lookup yields CDR1 SNHLY and CDR2 FYNNEI. The CDR3 covers 15 residues. J was trimmed by 4 bases and V by 8 bases; bases with no gene match: 8. The CDR3 bases are TGTGCCAGCCTACGGGACAGGGGGCTCAGCACTGAAGCTTTCTTT. Protein: CASLRDRGLSTEAFF. Full variable domain (missing parts from reference TRBV2 and TRBJ1-1): EPEVTQTPSHQVTQMGQEVILRCVPISNHLYFYWYRQILGQKVEFLVSFYNNEISEKSEIFDDQFSVERPDGSNFTLKIRSTKLEDSAMYFCASLRDRGLSTEAFFGQGTRLTVV.

This clonotype was picked up a small number of times. The chain combines TRBV6-2 or TRBV6-3 with TRBJ2-7; 10 nucleotides align to TRBD2. Germline V gene data show CDR1 as MNHEY and CDR2 as SVGEGT. The V and J ends lost 6 bases and 4 bases, in that order; junction bases with no gene match: 6. The CDR3 consists of 14 residues. The CDR3 is CASRDTSGDYEQYF. CDR3 nucleotide sequence: TGTGCCAGCAGGGATACTAGCGGGGATTACGAGCAGTACTTC.

This clonotype turned up a few times. The rearrangement joins TRBV6-1 to TRBJ1-5, with D possibly being TRBD1 (5 bases). V was pared by 5 bases and J by 6 bases, with 14 bases between. CDR1 and CDR2 (germline): MNHNS, SASEGT. The CDR3 consists of 14 residues. Written as DNA, the CDR3 is TGTGCCAGCAGTACCAATTCGAGGGGTCAGCCCCAGCATTTT. It translates to CASSTNSRGQPQHF.

The CDR3 reads CASSQADRAEAFF. CDR3 sequence (DNA): TGCGCCAGCAGCCAGGCTGACAGAGCTGAAGCTTTCTTT. V usage is TRBV4-1 and J usage is TRBJ1-1, with D possibly TRBD1 on 5 matching bases. Trimming removed 3 bases at V and 6 bases at J, with 11 bases between. This CDR3 region has 13 residues. Germline V gives CDR1 MGHRA, CDR2 YSYEKL.

This clonotype was observed a few times. The chain couples TRBV5-1 to TRBJ1-4; 11 nucleotides align to TRBD1. This CDR3 is built from 15 residues. Germline V gene lookup returns CDR1 SGHRS and CDR2 YFSETQ. V shed 2 bases, J shed 7 bases, and the junction held 4 bases outside the gene matches. CDR3: CASSFGQGAVEKLFF. CDR3 nucleotide sequence: TGCGCCAGCAGCTTCGGACAGGGGGCAGTTGAAAAACTGTTTTTT. The full variable domain, its missing parts supplied by reference TRBV5-1 and TRBJ1-4, is KAGVTQTPRYLIKTRGQQVTLSCSPISGHRSVSWYQQTPGQGLQFLFEYFSETQRNKGNFPGRFSGRQFSNSRSEMNVSTLELGDSALYLCASSFGQGAVEKLFFGSGTQLSVL.

The table lists this clonotype with many counts. CDR3 nucleotides: TGTGCCATCAGTGAAGTCCAGCGGGGGGCCTACGAGCAGTACTTC. Its translation is CAISEVQRGAYEQYF. The V and J genes are TRBV10-3 and TRBJ2-7; 9 bases align to TRBD2. The V gene end was trimmed by 3 bases and the J gene end by 2 bases; junction bases not matched to a gene: 5. The germline V gene encodes CDR1 ENHRY and CDR2 SYGVKD. There are 15 residues in the CDR3.

About this clonotype itself: A much larger clone differs from this one at a single base, so this may be a read error. The gene calls are TRBV2 and TRBJ2-7; D is uncertain. Germline V gene sequence: CDR1 SNHLY, CDR2 FYNNEI. V was trimmed by 0 bases and J by 7 bases, leaving 13 bases between them. This CDR3 is built from 14 residues. CDR3 sequence: CASSEATVRNEQYF. CDR3 DNA sequence: TGTGCCAGCAGTGAAGCTACGGTCCGCAATGAGCAGTACTTC.

Details on this clonotype: A much larger clone lies one base from this, so it may be a read error. This rearrangement joins TRBV30 to TRBJ1-2; D ambiguous. Per germline, CDR1 GTSNPN and CDR2 SVGIG (reference sequence). This CDR3 is built from 12 residues. DNA of the CDR3: TGTACCTGGAGTAGGGCAGTGAATGGCTACACCTTC. It yields the protein CTWSRAVNGYTF.

For this clonotype: A read error may be the cause here, since a much bigger clone is one base away. The chain joins TRBV18 to TRBJ1-5, with TRBD1 matching over 9 bases. The J segment lost 5 bases and the V segment lost 4 bases, leaving 6 bases of the junction unmatched. This CDR3 has 15 residues. CDR1 and CDR2 (germline): KGHSH, LQKENI. In DNA, the CDR3 is TGTGCCAGCTCACTCTACAGGGGGCTTGATCAGCCCCAGCATTTT. This codes for CASSLYRGLDQPQHF. The full variable domain, rest sourced from reference TRBV18 and TRBJ1-5, is NAGVMQNPRHLVRRRGQEARLRCSPMKGHSHVYWYRQLPEEGLKFMVYLQKENIIDESGMPKERFSAEFPKEGPSILRIQQVVRGDSAAYFCASSLYRGLDQPQHFGDGTRLSIL.

This clonotype was counted at least ten times. The chain carries TRBV12-3 or TRBV12-4 and TRBJ2-2; tentatively, D is TRBD1 (6 bases). The length of the CDR3 is 14 residues. Trimming shortened V by 4 bases and J by 5 bases, and 11 bases separated the two germline ends. The CDR3 DNA is TGTGCCAGCAGTTCAACAGGGAGTACCGGGGAGCTGTTTTTT. Amino acids: CASSSTGSTGELFF.

This clonotype was seen many times. The chain joins TRBV27 to TRBJ2-3; D is undetermined. Germline V gene data show CDR1 as MNHEY and CDR2 as SMNVEV (reference sequence). The CDR3 is made up of 13 amino acids. Between the trimmed V and J ends, which lost 1 base and 2 bases, there was a span of 4 bases. CDR3 sequence: CASSLYLTDTQYF. CDR3 sequence (DNA): TGTGCCAGCAGTTTATACCTCACAGATACGCAGTATTTT.

The sample holds a few counts of this clonotype. The genes are TRBV7-9 and TRBJ2-3; D uncertain. V gave up 5 bases and J gave up 6 bases, with 15 bases separating them. Germline CDR1 and CDR2: SEHNR and FQNEAQ (reference sequence). The CDR3 has 14 residues. This CDR3 is CASSPPFPADTQYF. The CDR3 DNA reads TGTGCCAGCAGCCCCCCGTTTCCCGCGGATACGCAGTATTTT.

There are many counts of this clonotype. This chain joins TRBV6-5 and TRBJ2-7; tentative D call: TRBD2 (5 bases). The CDR3 extends over 15 amino acids. V dropped 0 bases and J dropped 0 bases, with 9 bases sitting between them. Germline loops: CDR1 MNHEY, CDR2 SVGAGI. The CDR3 nucleotides are TGTGCCAGCAGTTACTCAAGCGGTAGCTCCTACGAGCAGTACTTC. Protein: CASSYSSGSSYEQYF.

V usage is TRBV2 and J usage is TRBJ2-2; D tentatively reads TRBD1 or TRBD2 (5 bases each). CDR1 is SNHLY, CDR2 FYNNEI, per germline. There are 13 residues in the CDR3. Trimming shortened V by 8 bases and J by 7 bases, and 14 bases separated the two germline ends. In DNA, the CDR3 is TGTGCCAGCCCCAGAAGGGACGGCGGGGAGCTGTTTTTT. Encoded protein: CASPRRDGGELFF.

The chain uses TRBV4-3 and TRBJ1-1; TRBD1 is a possible D gene (5 bases). V lost 1 base to trimming and J lost 0 bases, with 9 bases between them. The length of the CDR3 is 15 residues. The V gene's germline CDR1 is LGHNA and CDR2 YSLEER. The CDR3 DNA reads TGCGCCAGCAGCCAAGGCCCAGGGATGAACACTGAAGCTTTCTTT. This sequence encodes CASSQGPGMNTEAFF.